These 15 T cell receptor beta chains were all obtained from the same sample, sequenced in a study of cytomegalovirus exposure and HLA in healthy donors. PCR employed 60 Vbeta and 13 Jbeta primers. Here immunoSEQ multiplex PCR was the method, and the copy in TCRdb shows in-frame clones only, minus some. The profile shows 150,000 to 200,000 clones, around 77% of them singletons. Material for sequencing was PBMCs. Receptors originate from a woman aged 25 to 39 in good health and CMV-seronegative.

CDR3 coding DNA: TGTGCCAGCAGTTCTACTGATAGCAATCAGCCCCAGCATTTT. This gives the protein CASSSTDSNQPQHF. The V and J genes are TRBV27 and TRBJ1-5, with D uncertain. Trimming pared 4 bases from V and 0 bases from J, leaving 7 bases between. CDR1 MNHEY and CDR2 SMNVEV come from the germline V gene (reference sequence). The CDR3 loop spans 14 amino acids.

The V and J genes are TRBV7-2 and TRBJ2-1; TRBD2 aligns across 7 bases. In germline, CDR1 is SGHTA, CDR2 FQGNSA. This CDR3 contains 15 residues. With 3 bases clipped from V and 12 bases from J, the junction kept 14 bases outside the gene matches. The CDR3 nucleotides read TGTGCCAGCAGCTTGGACGGACTAGTAATGTATGGGCAGTTCTTC. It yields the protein CASSLDGLVMYGQFF.

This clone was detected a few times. The CDR3 spells CASSYSGRGNYGYTF. CDR3 coding DNA: TGTGCCAGCAGTTACTCGGGCAGGGGGAACTATGGCTACACCTTC. This chain uses TRBV6-5 with TRBJ1-2, with 7 bases identical to TRBD1. The ends lost 0 bases at V and 2 bases at J; junction bases unmatched: 3. Germline CDR1 reads MNHEY; CDR2 reads SVGAGI. The CDR3 consists of 15 residues.

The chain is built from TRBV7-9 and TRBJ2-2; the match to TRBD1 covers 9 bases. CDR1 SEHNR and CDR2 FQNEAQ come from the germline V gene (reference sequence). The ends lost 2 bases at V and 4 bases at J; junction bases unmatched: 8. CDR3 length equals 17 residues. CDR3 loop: CASSLRDRDGFTGELFF. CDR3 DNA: TGTGCCAGCAGCTTAAGGGACAGGGATGGATTCACCGGGGAGCTGTTTTTT. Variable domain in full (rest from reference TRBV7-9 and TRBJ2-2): DTGVSQNPRHKITKRGQNVTFRCDPISEHNRLYWYRQTLGQGPEFLTYFQNEAQLEKSRLLSDRFSAERPKGSFSTLEIQRTEQGDSAMYLCASSLRDRDGFTGELFFGEGSRLTVL.

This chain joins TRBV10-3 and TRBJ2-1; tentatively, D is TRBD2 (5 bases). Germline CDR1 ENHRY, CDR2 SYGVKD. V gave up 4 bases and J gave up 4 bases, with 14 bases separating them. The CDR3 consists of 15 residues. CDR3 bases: TGTGCCATCAGTGCGGAGGACCCGATATACAATGAGCAGTTCTTC. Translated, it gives CAISAEDPIYNEQFF.

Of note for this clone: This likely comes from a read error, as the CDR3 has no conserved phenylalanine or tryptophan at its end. Here the CDR3 DNA reads TGTGCCAGTAGGACAGGGGACAAGCTGGTGAACACTGAAGCTTTCCTT. Translated, it gives CASRTGDKLVNTEAFL. V is TRBV19 and J is TRBJ1-1; 8 bases line up with TRBD1. The CDR3 sequence is 16 residues long. Per the germline V gene, CDR1 is LNHDA and CDR2 is SQIVND (reference sequence). Trimming at V came to 6 bases and at J to 0 bases, leaving 9 bases not matched to a gene.

CDR3: CASSVDRGTYEQYF. As DNA, the CDR3 is TGCGCCAGCAGCGTGGACAGGGGCACCTACGAGCAGTACTTC. The chain has TRBV5-1 and TRBJ2-7, with TRBD1 identical over 9 bases. Germline values: CDR1 SGHRS, CDR2 YFSETQ. V was clipped by 4 bases and J by 2 bases; unmatched bases: 4. The CDR3 runs 14 residues.

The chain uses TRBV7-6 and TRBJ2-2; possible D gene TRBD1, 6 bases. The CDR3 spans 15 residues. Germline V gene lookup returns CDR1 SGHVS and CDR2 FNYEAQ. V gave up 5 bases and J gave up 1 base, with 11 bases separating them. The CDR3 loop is CASSPATGNTGELFF. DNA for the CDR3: TGTGCCAGCAGCCCCGCGACAGGGAACACCGGGGAGCTGTTTTTT. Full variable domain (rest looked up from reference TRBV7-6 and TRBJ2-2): GAGVSQSPRYKVTKRGQDVALRCDPISGHVSLYWYRQALGQGPEFLTYFNYEAQQDKSGLPNDRFSAERPEGSISTLTIQRTEQRDSAMYRCASSPATGNTGELFFGEGSRLTVL.

CDR3 loop: CASSLLAGGSTDTQYF. CDR3 bases: TGTGCCAGCAGCTTACTAGCGGGAGGGAGCACAGATACGCAGTATTTT. The chain joins TRBV5-5 to TRBJ2-3; 13 bases fit TRBD2. The CDR3 spans 16 residues. Germline CDR1 SGHKS, CDR2 YYEKEE (reference sequence). The V gene end was trimmed by 2 bases and the J gene end by 0 bases; junction bases not matched to a gene: 0. Full variable domain (outside the CDR3, taken from reference TRBV5-5 and TRBJ2-3): DAGVTQSPTHLIKTRGQQVTLRCSPISGHKSVSWYQQVLGQGPQFIFQYYEKEERGRGNFPDRFSARQFPNYSSELNVNALLLGDSALYLCASSLLAGGSTDTQYFGPGTRLTVL.

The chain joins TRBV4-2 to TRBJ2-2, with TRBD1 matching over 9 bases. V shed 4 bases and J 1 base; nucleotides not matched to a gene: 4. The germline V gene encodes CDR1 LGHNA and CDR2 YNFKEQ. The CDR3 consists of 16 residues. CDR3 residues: CASSPMDRGNTGELFF. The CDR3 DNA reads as TGTGCCAGCAGCCCCATGGACAGGGGGAACACCGGGGAGCTGTTTTTT.

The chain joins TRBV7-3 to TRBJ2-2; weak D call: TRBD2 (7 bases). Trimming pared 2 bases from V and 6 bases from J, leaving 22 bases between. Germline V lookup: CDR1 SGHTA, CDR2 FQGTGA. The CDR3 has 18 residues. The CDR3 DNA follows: TGTGCCAGCAGCTTATTTCGGGGGGCCACAGGGAAACCCGGGGAGCTGTTTTTT. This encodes CASSLFRGATGKPGELFF.

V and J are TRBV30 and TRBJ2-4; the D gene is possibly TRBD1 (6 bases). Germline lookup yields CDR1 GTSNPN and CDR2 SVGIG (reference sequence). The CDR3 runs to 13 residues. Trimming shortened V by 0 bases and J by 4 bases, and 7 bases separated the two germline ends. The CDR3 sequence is CAWSVDRKNIQYF. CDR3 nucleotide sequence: TGTGCCTGGAGTGTTGACAGGAAAAACATTCAGTACTTC.

The CDR3 loop reads CASSPADLNTEAFF. The CDR3 DNA sequence: TGTGCCAGCTCACCAGCGGATCTGAACACTGAAGCTTTCTTT. The gene calls are TRBV18 and TRBJ1-1, with D unresolved. V was shortened by 2 bases and J by 0 bases, with 7 bases between the two germline ends. Looked up from germline, CDR1 is KGHSH and CDR2 is LQKENI. CDR3 length equals 14 residues.

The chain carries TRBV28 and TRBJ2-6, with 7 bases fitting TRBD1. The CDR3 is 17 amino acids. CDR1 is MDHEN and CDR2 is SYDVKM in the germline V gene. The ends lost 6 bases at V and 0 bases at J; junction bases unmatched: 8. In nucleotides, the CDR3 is TGTGCCAGCAGACCTTGGACAGGCCCCTCTGGGGCCAACGTCCTGACTTTC. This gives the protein CASRPWTGPSGANVLTF.

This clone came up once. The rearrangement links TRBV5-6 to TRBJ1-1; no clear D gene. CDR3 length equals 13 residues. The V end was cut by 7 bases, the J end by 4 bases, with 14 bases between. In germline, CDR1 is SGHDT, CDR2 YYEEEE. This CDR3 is CASLWAGVTEAFF. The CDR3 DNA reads TGTGCCAGCTTGTGGGCAGGCGTCACTGAAGCTTTCTTT.